Each of the 27 T cell receptor beta chains below was sequenced from the same sample in a study of graft-versus-host responses after intestinal transplantation. Repertoires were generated with immunoSEQ multiplex PCR, while TCRdb's copy carries only in-frame clones and drops some. The data contain fewer than 150,000 clones, approximately 90% of them singletons. These TCRs' antigens remain unknown. The sequencing here drew on unstimulated CD4+ T cells sorted from spleen or lymph node cells, taken before intestinal transplant. These TCRs come from a human donor who received an intestinal transplant.

The chain carries TRBV29-1 and TRBJ1-1; tentatively, D is TRBD1 (5 bases). V gave up 5 bases and J gave up 6 bases, with 13 bases separating them. Germline V gene sequence: CDR1 SQVTM, CDR2 ANQGSEA. The length of the CDR3 is 12 residues. The CDR3 protein is CSVRGGYSEAFF. CDR3 DNA sequence: TGCAGCGTTCGGGGGGGTTATTCTGAAGCTTTCTTT.

The sample holds one count of this clone. The CDR3 is CASSQESWAPRSYEQYF. Here the CDR3 DNA reads TGCGCCAGCAGCCAAGAAAGTTGGGCCCCGCGTTCCTACGAGCAGTACTTC. This chain joins TRBV4-1 and TRBJ2-7; D is unresolved. The CDR3 has 17 amino acids. Germline lookup yields CDR1 MGHRA and CDR2 YSYEKL. V lost 0 bases and J 1 base, leaving 16 bases between the germline ends.

The chain combines TRBV7-8 with TRBJ2-7; D unclear. This CDR3 has 13 residues. The germline V gene encodes CDR1 SGHVS and CDR2 FQNEAQ. Trimming shortened V by 2 bases and J by 2 bases, and 7 bases separated the two germline ends. CDR3 amino acids: CASSLMNTYEQYF. CDR3 nucleotide sequence: TGTGCCAGCAGCTTAATGAACACCTACGAGCAGTACTTC.

J is TRBJ2-1 and V is TRBV15; TRBD2 matches at 14 bases. The germline gives CDR1 LNHNV, CDR2 YYDKDF (reference sequence). This CDR3 region has 19 residues. V dropped 1 base and J dropped 3; count of bases not matched to a gene: 8. The CDR3, as DNA: TGTGCCACCAGCAGAGGGTCGACTAGCGGGGGGGCCTTCTACAATGAGCAGTTCTTC. Its translation: CATSRGSTSGGAFYNEQFF.

The chain recombines TRBV5-1 with TRBJ2-7; D gene uncertain. The CDR3 is 16 amino acids. Trimming cost V 2 bases and J 0 bases, with 15 bases left between them. Germline lookup yields CDR1 SGHRS and CDR2 YFSETQ. CDR3 DNA: TGCGCCAGCAGCTTCTCCAGGCTACCACCCTCCTACGAGCAGTACTTC. Translated: CASSFSRLPPSYEQYF.

In its sample, this clone was seen once. The CDR3, as DNA: TGTGCCAGCAGCCCACAGGGCCTGCCTTATTCACCCCTCCACTTT. Its translation is CASSPQGLPYSPLHF. This chain links TRBV7-9 with TRBJ1-6, with TRBD1 as a possible D gene (6 bases). Germline CDR1 is SEHNR and CDR2 is FQNEAQ (reference sequence). V lost 5 bases, J lost 8 bases, and 16 bases lay in between. This CDR3 comprises 15 residues.

This chain connects TRBV5-1 to TRBJ1-1, with TRBD1 matching 7 bases. CDR1 is SGHRS and CDR2 is YFSETQ in the germline V gene. The V and J ends lost 0 bases and 1 base, in that order; junction bases with no gene match: 3. The CDR3 has 15 amino acids. The CDR3 loop is CASSLGDRTNTEAFF. The CDR3 DNA sequence: TGCGCCAGCAGCTTGGGGGACAGAACGAACACTGAAGCTTTCTTT.

V gene TRBV9 combines with J gene TRBJ2-2; D is ambiguous. The CDR3 extends over 15 amino acids. Germline values: CDR1 SGDLS, CDR2 YYNGEE. V was pared by 0 bases and J by 4 bases, with 10 bases between. The CDR3, as DNA: TGTGCCAGCAGCGTAGTAGAGTCGCGCACCGGGGAGCTGTTTTTT. Translating it yields CASSVVESRTGELFF.

The rearrangement uses TRBV7-9 and TRBJ1-1; no firm D call. V lost 1 base and J lost 3, with 15 bases in between. Germline CDR1 SEHNR, CDR2 FQNEAQ (reference sequence). The CDR3 contains 16 residues. CDR3 DNA sequence: TGTGCCAGCAGCTTAGGGCCGCAGGTCCAATACACTGAAGCTTTCTTT. It yields the protein CASSLGPQVQYTEAFF.

This clone was observed a single time. The chain carries TRBV5-5 and TRBJ2-3; TRBD1 matches 7 bases. V lost 5 bases, J lost 6 bases, and 15 bases stayed unmatched. The germline V gene encodes CDR1 SGHKS and CDR2 YYEKEE (reference sequence). There are 16 residues in the CDR3. The CDR3 is CASRATGTAHRDTQYF. The CDR3 DNA sequence: TGTGCCAGCAGGGCTACCGGGACAGCACATAGGGATACGCAGTATTTT.

The chain joins TRBV5-1 to TRBJ1-1; the D is unclear. The CDR3 is 13 amino acids. The V gene lost 4 bases and the J gene lost 4 bases, with 11 bases spanning the gap. Germline V gene data show CDR1 as SGHRS and CDR2 as YFSETQ. The chain's CDR3 is CASSARGFTEAFF. The CDR3, as DNA: TGCGCCAGCAGCGCGCGCGGGTTCACTGAAGCTTTCTTT.

V usage is TRBV2 and J usage is TRBJ2-7; TRBD2 agrees at 8 bases. The J segment lost 3 bases and the V segment lost 7 bases, leaving 5 bases of the junction unmatched. The germline V gene has CDR1 SNHLY and CDR2 FYNNEI. The CDR3 has 13 residues. The CDR3 DNA is TGTGCCAGCAAGTTAGCGGGGCACTACGAGCAGTACTTC. This encodes CASKLAGHYEQYF.

The chain combines TRBV10-2 with TRBJ1-2; a possible D gene is TRBD1 (5 bases). Germline V gene lookup returns CDR1 WSHSY and CDR2 SAAADI. CDR3 length equals 14 residues. Trimming shortened V by 2 bases and J by 4 bases, and 11 bases separated the two germline ends. The CDR3 DNA reads as TGCGCCAGCAGTGAGGGGGCAGGGAGCTATGGCTACACCTTC. The encoded protein is CASSEGAGSYGYTF.

V usage is TRBV30 and J usage is TRBJ2-1, with D perhaps matching TRBD1 or TRBD2 (6 bases each). Germline CDR1 is GTSNPN and CDR2 is SVGIG (reference sequence). The CDR3 consists of 10 residues. V was trimmed by 8 bases and J by 7 bases, leaving 9 bases between them. This CDR3 reads CAGGRNEQFF. CDR3 nucleotides: TGTGCCGGGGGGCGGAATGAGCAGTTCTTC.

The rearrangement uses TRBV10-2 and TRBJ2-1; 15 nucleotides match TRBD2. The CDR3 is 15 residues long. V lost 7 bases and J lost 8; bases outside the gene matches: 6. Germline CDR1 is WSHSY and CDR2 is SAAADI. CDR3: CASNQGLAGGYEQFF. The CDR3 DNA follows: TGCGCCAGCAACCAAGGACTAGCGGGGGGGTATGAGCAGTTCTTC.

V is TRBV5-4 and J is TRBJ1-2, with a weak D call TRBD1 (6 bases). The length of the CDR3 is 16 residues. V was shortened by 3 bases and J by 5 bases, with 20 bases between the two germline ends. Germline lookup yields CDR1 SGHNT and CDR2 YYREEE (reference sequence). In nucleotides, the CDR3 is TGTGCCAGCAGCTCAGGGGTGGTCCAAGGCGTTTATGGCTACACCTTC. It is translated as CASSSGVVQGVYGYTF.

The chain uses TRBV6-1 and TRBJ2-7; D remains unclear. The CDR3 runs 14 residues. CDR1 MNHNS and CDR2 SASEGT come from the germline V gene. V lost 3 bases and J 7 bases, leaving 16 bases between the germline ends. The CDR3 DNA reads TGTGCCAGCAGTGATCAGGCCTCTTACGGGGAGCAGTACTTC. This gives the protein CASSDQASYGEQYF.

The V gene is TRBV2, the J gene TRBJ1-2; 11 bases are shared with TRBD1. With 7 bases clipped from V and 8 bases from J, the junction kept 3 bases outside the gene matches. This CDR3 is 12 amino acids long. Germline V CDR1 and CDR2: SNHLY, FYNNEI. The CDR3 protein is CASTGTGGGYTF. The CDR3 coding sequence is TGTGCCAGCACCGGGACAGGGGGGGGCTACACCTTC.

The chain links TRBV5-1 to TRBJ2-3; the match to TRBD2 covers 9 bases. Germline V gene sequence: CDR1 SGHRS, CDR2 YFSETQ. This CDR3 comprises 14 residues. V was pared by 7 bases and J by 3 bases, with 6 bases of the junction left unmatched. The CDR3 here is CASRGGATTDTQYF. The CDR3, as DNA: TGCGCCAGCCGCGGGGGGGCCACGACAGATACGCAGTATTTT.

J is TRBJ1-1 and V is TRBV7-9, with a tentative D call TRBD1 (5 bases). This CDR3 is 16 amino acids long. The ends were cut back, 4 bases at V and 4 bases at J, with 19 bases in the middle. Germline loops: CDR1 SEHNR, CDR2 FQNEAQ (reference sequence). The DNA for the CDR3 is TGTGCCAGCAGCTCTCCCCCTCCGGCGCAGGGCACTGAAGCTTTCTTT. It encodes CASSSPPPAQGTEAFF.

The chain employs TRBV6-1 and TRBJ1-2; D call uncertain. The CDR3 covers 17 residues. Trimming took 0 bases from V and 2 from J, leaving 16 bases between them. Germline CDR1 is MNHNS and CDR2 is SASEGT. CDR3 coding DNA: TGTGCCAGCAGTGAAGCCCGAATCTTAAGGGTGAACTATGGCTACACCTTC. Translated: CASSEARILRVNYGYTF.

The chain joins TRBV6-5 to TRBJ2-7; possibly TRBD1 or TRBD2 for D (6 bases each). V was shortened by 5 bases and J by 6 bases, with 20 bases between the two germline ends. Germline V gene data show CDR1 as MNHEY and CDR2 as SVGAGI. The CDR3 sequence is 15 residues long. The CDR3 loop reads CASSALLDRGLEQYF. The CDR3 DNA is TGTGCCAGCAGTGCACTTCTGGATCGGGGGCTCGAGCAGTACTTC.

CDR3 coding DNA: TGTGCCAGCAGAACTCGACAGGACAGCACCGGGGAGCTGTTTTTT. Its protein is CASRTRQDSTGELFF. V gene TRBV6-1 combines with J gene TRBJ2-2; maybe TRBD1 (6 bases). Germline V gives CDR1 MNHNS, CDR2 SASEGT. This CDR3 contains 15 residues. Trimming shortened V by 6 bases and J by 4 bases, and 15 bases separated the two germline ends.

V gene TRBV15 combines with J gene TRBJ1-1; 7 bases map to TRBD1. V was clipped by 6 bases and J by 4 bases; unmatched bases: 14. The germline CDR1 and CDR2 sequences are LNHNV and YYDKDF (reference sequence). The CDR3 is 16 amino acids. This CDR3 reads CATSPLDRDLSTEAFF. The CDR3, as DNA: TGTGCCACCAGTCCCCTAGACAGGGACTTGAGCACTGAAGCTTTCTTT.

The V gene is TRBV7-8, the J gene TRBJ2-7; D gene unclear. The CDR3 is 14 residues long. The V and J ends lost 1 base and 3 bases respectively, with 10 bases between them. Germline assignment: CDR1 SGHVS and CDR2 FQNEAQ. This CDR3 reads CASSLGPRNYEQYF. The CDR3 DNA follows: TGTGCCAGCAGCTTAGGACCGAGAAACTACGAGCAGTACTTC.

As concerns this clone: In the same sample, other DNA sequences code for this CDR3. CDR3 sequence (DNA): TGTGCCAGCAGCGTAGACCCCAACTATGGCTACACCTTC. Amino acids: CASSVDPNYGYTF. This chain connects TRBV9 to TRBJ1-2; D uncertain. There are 13 residues in the CDR3. Trimming shortened V by 0 bases and J by 2 bases, and 5 bases separated the two germline ends. CDR1 is SGDLS, CDR2 YYNGEE, per germline.

This chain connects TRBV4-2 to TRBJ2-7, with TRBD1 matching over 8 bases. V was pared by 5 bases and J by 4 bases, with 10 bases of the junction left unmatched. This CDR3 is built from 15 residues. Germline V gives CDR1 LGHNA, CDR2 YNFKEQ. The CDR3 loop is CASSLGQGSVYEQYF. The CDR3 DNA follows: TGTGCCAGCAGCTTAGGACAGGGATCCGTTTACGAGCAGTACTTC.